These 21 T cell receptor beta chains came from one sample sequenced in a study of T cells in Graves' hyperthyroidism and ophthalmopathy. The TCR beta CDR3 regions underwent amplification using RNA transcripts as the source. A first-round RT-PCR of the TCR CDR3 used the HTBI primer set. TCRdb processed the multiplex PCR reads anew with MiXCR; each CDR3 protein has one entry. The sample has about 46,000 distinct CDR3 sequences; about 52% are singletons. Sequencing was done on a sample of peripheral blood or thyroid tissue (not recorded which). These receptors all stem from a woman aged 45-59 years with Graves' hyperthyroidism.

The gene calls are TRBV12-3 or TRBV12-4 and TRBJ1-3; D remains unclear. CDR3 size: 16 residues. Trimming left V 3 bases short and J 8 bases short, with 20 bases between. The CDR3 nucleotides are TGTGCCAGCAGTTTCCTCGGAGGCGACTATGGCTACACCATATATTTT. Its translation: CASSFLGGDYGYTIYF.

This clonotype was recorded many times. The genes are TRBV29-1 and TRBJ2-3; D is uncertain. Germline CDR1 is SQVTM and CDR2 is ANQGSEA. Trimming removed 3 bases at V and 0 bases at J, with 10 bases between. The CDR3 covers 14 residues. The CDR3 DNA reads TGCAGCGTTGACAATCGGCAGAGCACAGATACGCAGTATTTT. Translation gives CSVDNRQSTDTQYF.

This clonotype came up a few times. In nucleotides, the CDR3 is TGTGCCAGCAGCCAGATACAGGGGAACACTGAAGCTTTCTTT. Translated, it gives CASSQIQGNTEAFF. The chain carries TRBV3-1 and TRBJ1-1, with a tentative D call TRBD1 (6 bases). V was trimmed by 3 bases and J by 1 base, leaving 9 bases between them. Germline V CDR1 and CDR2: LGHDT, YNNKEL (reference sequence). The CDR3 consists of 14 residues.

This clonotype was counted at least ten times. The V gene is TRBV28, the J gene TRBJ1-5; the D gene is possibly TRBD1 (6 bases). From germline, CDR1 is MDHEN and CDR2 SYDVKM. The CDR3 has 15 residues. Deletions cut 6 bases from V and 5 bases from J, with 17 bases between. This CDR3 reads CASSYSGEGDQPQHF. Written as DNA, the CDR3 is TGTGCCAGCAGCTATTCAGGGGAGGGGGATCAGCCCCAGCATTTT.

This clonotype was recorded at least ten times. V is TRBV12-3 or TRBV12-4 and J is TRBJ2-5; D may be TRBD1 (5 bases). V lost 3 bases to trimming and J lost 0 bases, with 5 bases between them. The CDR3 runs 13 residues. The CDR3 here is CASSFRDQETQYF. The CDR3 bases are TGTGCCAGCAGTTTCAGGGACCAAGAGACCCAGTACTTC.

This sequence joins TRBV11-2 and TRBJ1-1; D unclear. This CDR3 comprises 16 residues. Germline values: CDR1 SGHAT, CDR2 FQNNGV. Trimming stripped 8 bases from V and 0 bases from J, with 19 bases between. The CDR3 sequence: CASSPPNRGVNTEAFF. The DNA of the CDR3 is TGTGCCAGCTCACCACCGAATCGAGGCGTGAACACTGAAGCTTTCTTT.

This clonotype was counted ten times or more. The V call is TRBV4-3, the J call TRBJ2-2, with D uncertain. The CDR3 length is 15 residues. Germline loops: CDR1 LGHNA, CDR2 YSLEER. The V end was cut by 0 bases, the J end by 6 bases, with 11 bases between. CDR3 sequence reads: CASSQDVGSAGELFF. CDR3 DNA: TGCGCCAGCAGCCAAGATGTCGGGTCGGCCGGGGAGCTGTTTTTT.

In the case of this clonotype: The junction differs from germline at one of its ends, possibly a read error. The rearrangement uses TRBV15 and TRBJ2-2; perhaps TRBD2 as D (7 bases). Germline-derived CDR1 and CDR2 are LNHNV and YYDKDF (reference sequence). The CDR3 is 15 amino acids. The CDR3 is CATSMLGGRTGKLFF. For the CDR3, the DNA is TGTGCCACCAGCATGCTGGGGGGGCGGACCGGGAAGCTGTTTTTT.

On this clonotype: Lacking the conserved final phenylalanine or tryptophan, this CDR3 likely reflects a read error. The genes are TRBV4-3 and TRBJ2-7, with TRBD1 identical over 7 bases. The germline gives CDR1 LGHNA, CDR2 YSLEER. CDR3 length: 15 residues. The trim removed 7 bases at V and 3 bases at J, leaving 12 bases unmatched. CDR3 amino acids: CASNRSTQGNYEQYL. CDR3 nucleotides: TGCGCCAGCAACCGAAGCACACAGGGGAACTACGAGCAGTACCTC.

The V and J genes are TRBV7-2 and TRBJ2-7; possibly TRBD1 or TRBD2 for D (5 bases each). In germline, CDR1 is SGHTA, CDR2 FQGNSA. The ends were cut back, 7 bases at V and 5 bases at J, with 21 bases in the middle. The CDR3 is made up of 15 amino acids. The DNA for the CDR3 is TGTGCCAGCAACACGGGTACCGGGGCTGAGCACGAGCAGTACTTC. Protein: CASNTGTGAEHEQYF.

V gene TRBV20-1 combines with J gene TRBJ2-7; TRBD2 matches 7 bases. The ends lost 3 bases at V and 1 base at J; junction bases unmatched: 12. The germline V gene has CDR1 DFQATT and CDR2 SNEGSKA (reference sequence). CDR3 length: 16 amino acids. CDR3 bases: TGCAGTGCTAGTGACGGAGGGAGGGCCTGGTCCTACGAGCAGTACTTC. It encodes CSASDGGRAWSYEQYF.

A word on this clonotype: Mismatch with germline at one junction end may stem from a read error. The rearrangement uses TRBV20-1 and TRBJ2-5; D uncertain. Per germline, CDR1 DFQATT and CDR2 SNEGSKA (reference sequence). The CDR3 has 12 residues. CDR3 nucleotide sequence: TGCAGTGCCCCCCTCGAGCAAGAGACCCTGTACTTC. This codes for CSAPLEQETLYF.

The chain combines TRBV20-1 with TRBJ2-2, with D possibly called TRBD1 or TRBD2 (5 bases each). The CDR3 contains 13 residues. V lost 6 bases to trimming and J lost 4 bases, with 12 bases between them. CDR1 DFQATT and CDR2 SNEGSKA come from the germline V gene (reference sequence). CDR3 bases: TGCAGTGCCCGTACCGGGACCACCGGGGAGCTGTTTTTT. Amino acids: CSARTGTTGELFF.

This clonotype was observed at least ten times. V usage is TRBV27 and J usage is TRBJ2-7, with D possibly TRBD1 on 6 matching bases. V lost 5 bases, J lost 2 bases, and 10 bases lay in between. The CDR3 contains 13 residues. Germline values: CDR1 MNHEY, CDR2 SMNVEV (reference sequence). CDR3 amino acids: CASSRTATYEQYF. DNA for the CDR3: TGTGCCAGCAGTCGGACAGCCACCTACGAGCAGTACTTC.

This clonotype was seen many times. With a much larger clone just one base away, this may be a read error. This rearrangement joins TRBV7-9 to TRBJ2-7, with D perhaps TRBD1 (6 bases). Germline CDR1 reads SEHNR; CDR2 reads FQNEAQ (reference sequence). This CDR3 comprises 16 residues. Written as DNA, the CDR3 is TGTGCCAGCAGCTTAGTTTCGTTCGGCAGGGGATACGAGCAGTGCTTC. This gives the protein CASSLVSFGRGYEQCF.

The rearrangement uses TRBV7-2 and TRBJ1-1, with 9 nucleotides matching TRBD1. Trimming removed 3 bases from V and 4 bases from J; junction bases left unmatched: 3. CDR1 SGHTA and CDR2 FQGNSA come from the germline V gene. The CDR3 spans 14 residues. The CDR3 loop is CASSFSTGGTEAFF. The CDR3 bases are TGTGCCAGCAGCTTCTCGACAGGGGGCACTGAAGCTTTCTTT.

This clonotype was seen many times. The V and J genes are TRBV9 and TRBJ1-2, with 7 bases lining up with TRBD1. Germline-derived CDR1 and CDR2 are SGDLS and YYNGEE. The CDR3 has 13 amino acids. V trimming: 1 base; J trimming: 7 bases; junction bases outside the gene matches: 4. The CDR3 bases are TGTGCCAGCAGCGTATTAGACAGGGCTGGCTACACCTTC. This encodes CASSVLDRAGYTF. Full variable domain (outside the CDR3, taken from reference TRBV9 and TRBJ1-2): DSGVTQTPKHLITATGQRVTLRCSPRSGDLSVYWYQQSLDQGLQFLIQYYNGEERAKGNILERFSAQQFPDLHSELNLSSLELGDSALYFCASSVLDRAGYTFGSGTRLTVV.

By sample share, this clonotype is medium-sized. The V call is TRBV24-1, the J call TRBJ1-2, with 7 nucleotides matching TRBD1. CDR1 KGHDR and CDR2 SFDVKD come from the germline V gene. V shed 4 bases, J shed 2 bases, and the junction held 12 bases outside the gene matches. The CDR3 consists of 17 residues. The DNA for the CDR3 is TGTGCCACCAGTGAGCCGACAGGGAACCAGGGCAACTATGGCTACACCTTC. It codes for CATSEPTGNQGNYGYTF.

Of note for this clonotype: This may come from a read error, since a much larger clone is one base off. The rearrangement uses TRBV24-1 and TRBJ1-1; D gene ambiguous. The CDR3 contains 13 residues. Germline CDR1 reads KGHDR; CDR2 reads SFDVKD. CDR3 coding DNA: TGTGCCTCCAGTGAAGCGGGCGGCACTGAAGCTTTCTTT. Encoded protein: CASSEAGGTEAFF.

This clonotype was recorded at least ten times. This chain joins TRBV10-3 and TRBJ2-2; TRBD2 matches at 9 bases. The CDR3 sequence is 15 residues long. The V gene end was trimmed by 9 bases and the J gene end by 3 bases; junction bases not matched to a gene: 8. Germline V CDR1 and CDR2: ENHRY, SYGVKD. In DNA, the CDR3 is TGTGCCATTCTCCCTAGCGGGGCCCACACCGGGGAGCTGTTTTTT. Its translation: CAILPSGAHTGELFF.

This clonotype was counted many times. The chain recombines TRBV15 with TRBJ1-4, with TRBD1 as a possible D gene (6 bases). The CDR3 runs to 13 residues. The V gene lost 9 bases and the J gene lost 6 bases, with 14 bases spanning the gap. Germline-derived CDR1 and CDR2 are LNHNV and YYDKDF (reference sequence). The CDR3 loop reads CATNQGLHEKLFF. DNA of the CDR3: TGTGCCACTAACCAGGGGCTTCATGAAAAACTGTTTTTT.